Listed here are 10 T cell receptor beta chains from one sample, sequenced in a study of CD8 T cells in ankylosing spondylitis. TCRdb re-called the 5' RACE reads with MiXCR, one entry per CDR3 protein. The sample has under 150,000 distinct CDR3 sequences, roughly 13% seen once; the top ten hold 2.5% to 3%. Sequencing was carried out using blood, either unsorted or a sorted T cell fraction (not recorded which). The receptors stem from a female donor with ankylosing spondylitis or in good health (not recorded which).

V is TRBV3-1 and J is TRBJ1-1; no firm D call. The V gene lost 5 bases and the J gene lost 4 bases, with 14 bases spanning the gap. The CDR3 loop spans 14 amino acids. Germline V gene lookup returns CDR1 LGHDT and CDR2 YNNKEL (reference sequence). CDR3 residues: CASSENRVSTEAFF. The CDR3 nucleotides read TGTGCCAGCAGCGAGAATAGGGTTTCCACTGAAGCTTTCTTT.

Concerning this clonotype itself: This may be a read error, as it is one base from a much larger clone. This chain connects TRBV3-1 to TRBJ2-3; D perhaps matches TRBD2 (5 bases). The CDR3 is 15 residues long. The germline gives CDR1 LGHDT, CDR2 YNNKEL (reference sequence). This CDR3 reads CATSQADVFSDTQYF. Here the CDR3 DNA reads TGTGCCACCAGCCAAGCGGATGTTTTTTCAGATACGCAGTATTTT.

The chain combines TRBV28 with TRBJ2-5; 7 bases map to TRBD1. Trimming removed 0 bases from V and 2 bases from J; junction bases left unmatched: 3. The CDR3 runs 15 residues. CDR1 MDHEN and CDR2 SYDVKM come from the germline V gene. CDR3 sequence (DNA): TGTGCCAGCAGTTTATGGGGCAGGGGGCAAGAGACCCAGTACTTC. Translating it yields CASSLWGRGQETQYF.

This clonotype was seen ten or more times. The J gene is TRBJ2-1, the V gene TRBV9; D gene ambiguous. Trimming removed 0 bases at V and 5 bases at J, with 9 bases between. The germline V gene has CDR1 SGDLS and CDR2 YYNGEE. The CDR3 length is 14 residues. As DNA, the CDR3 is TGTGCCAGCAGCGTAGCCCCGAATGACAATGAGCAGTTCTTC. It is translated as CASSVAPNDNEQFF.

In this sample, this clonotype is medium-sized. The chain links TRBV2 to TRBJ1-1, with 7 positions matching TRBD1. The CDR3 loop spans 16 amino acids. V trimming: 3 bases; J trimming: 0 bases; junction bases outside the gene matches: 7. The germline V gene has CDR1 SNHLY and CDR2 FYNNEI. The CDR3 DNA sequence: TGTGCCAGCAGTGACACAGGGGAAGACATGAACACTGAAGCTTTCTTT. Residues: CASSDTGEDMNTEAFF.

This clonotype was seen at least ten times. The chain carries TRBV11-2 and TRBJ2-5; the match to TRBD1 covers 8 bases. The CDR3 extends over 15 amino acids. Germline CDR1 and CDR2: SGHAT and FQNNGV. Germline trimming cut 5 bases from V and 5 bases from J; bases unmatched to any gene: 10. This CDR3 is CASSPGQGVWETQYF. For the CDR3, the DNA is TGTGCCAGCAGCCCAGGACAGGGAGTGTGGGAGACCCAGTACTTC.

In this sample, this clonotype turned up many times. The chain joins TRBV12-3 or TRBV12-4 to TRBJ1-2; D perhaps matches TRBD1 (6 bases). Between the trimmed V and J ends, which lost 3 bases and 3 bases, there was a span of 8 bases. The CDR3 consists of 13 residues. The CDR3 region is CASSFEGDYGYTF. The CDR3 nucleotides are TGTGCCAGCAGTTTTGAGGGGGACTATGGCTACACCTTC.

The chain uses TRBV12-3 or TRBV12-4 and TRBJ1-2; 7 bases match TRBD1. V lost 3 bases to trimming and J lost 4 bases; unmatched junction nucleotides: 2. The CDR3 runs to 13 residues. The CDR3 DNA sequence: TGTGCCAGCAGTTTTGGACAGGCCTATGGCTACACCTTC. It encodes CASSFGQAYGYTF.

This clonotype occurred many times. The CDR3: CSVRSSGSNQPQHF. In DNA form, the CDR3 reads TGCAGCGTTCGCTCCTCCGGTAGCAATCAGCCCCAGCATTTT. This chain links TRBV29-1 with TRBJ1-5; D is uncertain. V shed 5 bases and J shed 0 bases, with 11 bases lying between them. From germline, CDR1 is SQVTM and CDR2 ANQGSEA. The CDR3 has 14 residues.

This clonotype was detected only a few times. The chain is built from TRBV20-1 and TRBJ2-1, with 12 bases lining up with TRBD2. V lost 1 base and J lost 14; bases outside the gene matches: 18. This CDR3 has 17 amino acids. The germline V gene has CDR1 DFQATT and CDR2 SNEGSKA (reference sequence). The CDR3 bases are TGCAGTGCTAGAGCCGACGGACTAGCGGGGACCCCATTCAGCGAGTTCTTC. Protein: CSARADGLAGTPFSEFF.